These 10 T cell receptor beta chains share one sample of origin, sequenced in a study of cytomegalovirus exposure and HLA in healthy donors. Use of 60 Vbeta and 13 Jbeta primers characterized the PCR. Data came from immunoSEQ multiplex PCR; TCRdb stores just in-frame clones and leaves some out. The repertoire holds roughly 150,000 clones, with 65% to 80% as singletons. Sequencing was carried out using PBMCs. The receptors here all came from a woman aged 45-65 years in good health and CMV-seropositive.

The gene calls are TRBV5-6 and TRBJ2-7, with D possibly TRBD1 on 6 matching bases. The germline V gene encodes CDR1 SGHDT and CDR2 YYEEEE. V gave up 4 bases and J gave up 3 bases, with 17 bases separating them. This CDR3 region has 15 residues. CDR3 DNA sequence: TGTGCCAGCAGCACCCGACAGGACTTTCTCTACGAGCAGTACTTC. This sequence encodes CASSTRQDFLYEQYF.

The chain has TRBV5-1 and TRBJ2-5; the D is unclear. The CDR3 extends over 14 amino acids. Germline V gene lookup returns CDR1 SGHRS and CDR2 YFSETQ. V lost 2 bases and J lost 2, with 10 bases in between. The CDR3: CASSLTGLQETQYF. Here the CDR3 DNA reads TGCGCCAGCAGCTTAACCGGTCTTCAAGAGACCCAGTACTTC.

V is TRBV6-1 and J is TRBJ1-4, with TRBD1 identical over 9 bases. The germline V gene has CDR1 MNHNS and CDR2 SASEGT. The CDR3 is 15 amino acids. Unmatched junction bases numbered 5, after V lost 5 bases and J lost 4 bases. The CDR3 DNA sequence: TGTGCCAGCAGTTCACAGGGGGCCGTTAATGAAAAACTGTTTTTT. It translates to CASSSQGAVNEKLFF.

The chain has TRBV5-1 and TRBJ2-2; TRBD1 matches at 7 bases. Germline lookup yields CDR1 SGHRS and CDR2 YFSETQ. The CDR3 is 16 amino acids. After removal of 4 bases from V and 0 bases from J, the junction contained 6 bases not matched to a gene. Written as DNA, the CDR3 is TGCGCCAGCAGCAGCACCGGGACAGCGAACACCGGGGAGCTGTTTTTT. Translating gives CASSSTGTANTGELFF.

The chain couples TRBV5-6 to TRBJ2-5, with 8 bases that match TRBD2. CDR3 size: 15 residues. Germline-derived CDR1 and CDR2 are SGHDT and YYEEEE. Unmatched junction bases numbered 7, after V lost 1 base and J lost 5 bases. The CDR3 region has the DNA TGTGCCAGCAGCTTGATTAGCGGGGCGGGGGAGACCCAGTACTTC. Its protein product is CASSLISGAGETQYF.

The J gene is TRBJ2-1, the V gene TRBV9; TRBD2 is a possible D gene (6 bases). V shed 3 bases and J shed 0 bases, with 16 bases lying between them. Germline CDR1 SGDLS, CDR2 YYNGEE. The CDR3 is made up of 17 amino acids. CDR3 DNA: TGTGCCAGCAGCGCCTTCGGAAGGGGAGGCTCCTACAATGAGCAGTTCTTC. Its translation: CASSAFGRGGSYNEQFF. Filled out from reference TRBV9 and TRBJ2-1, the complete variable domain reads DSGVTQTPKHLITATGQRVTLRCSPRSGDLSVYWYQQSLDQGLQFLIQYYNGEERAKGNILERFSAQQFPDLHSELNLSSLELGDSALYFCASSAFGRGGSYNEQFFGPGTRLTVL.

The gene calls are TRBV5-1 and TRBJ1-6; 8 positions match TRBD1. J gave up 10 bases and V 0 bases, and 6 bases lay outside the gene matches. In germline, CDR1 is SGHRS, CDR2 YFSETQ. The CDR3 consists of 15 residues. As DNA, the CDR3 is TGCGCCAGCAGCTTGGGGACAGGGAAGGGCTCACCCCTCCACTTT. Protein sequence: CASSLGTGKGSPLHF.

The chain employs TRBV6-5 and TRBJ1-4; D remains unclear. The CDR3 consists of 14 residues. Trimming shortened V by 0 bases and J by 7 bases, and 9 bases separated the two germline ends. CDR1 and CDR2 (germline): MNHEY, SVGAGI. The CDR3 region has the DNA TGTGCCAGCAGTTACTCGAGCGGATTTGAAAAACTGTTTTTT. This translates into CASSYSSGFEKLFF.

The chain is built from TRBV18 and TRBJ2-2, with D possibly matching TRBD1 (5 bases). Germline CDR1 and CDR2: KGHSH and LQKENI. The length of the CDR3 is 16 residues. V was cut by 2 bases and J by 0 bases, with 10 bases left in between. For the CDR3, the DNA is TGTGCCAGCTCACCAAGCGACAGATCGAACACCGGGGAGCTGTTTTTT. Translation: CASSPSDRSNTGELFF.

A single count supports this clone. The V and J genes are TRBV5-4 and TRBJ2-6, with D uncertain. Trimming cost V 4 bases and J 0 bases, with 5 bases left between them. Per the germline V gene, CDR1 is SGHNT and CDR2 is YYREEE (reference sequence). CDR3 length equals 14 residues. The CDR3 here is CASSPFSGANVLTF. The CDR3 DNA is TGTGCCAGCAGCCCGTTCTCTGGGGCCAACGTCCTGACTTTC.